This T cell receptor beta chain was captured in a study of OX40 agonist ivuxolimab in advanced cancers. The study's findings and limits: Among T cells, CD8+ cells averaged more expanded clones than CD4+ cells.

Trimming at V came to 4 bases and at J to 0 bases, leaving 12 bases not matched to a gene. Germline-derived CDR1 and CDR2 are SGHTA and FQGNSA. The CDR3 spans 18 residues. Note on this clone: The antigen is unknown.

The method was immunoSEQ multiplex PCR; TCRdb's version includes in-frame clones alone and lacks a portion of them. The sample lists just over 7,500 clones, 86% occurring once. The chain uses TRBV7-2 and TRBJ2-4; 7 bases fit TRBD1. The receptor was isolated from an adult with an advanced solid tumor such as melanoma, head and neck, liver or kidney cancer. The specimen comprised CD4+ or CD8+ T cells sorted from blood, sampled in a trial of the OX40 agonist ivuxolimab. The CDR3 coding sequence is TGTGCCAGCAGCTCCAGACAGGGAGCCGACCTAGCCAAAAACATTCAGTACTTC. Translating gives CASSSRQGADLAKNIQYF.